Listed below are T cell receptor beta chains from one sample, sequenced in a study of memory B cells and T cells in multiple sclerosis. Libraries were prepared by immunoSEQ multiplex PCR; TCRdb keeps only in-frame clonotypes and omits some of them. The data show over 35,000 clones, about 80% seen once. Antigens of these TCRs are unknown. Sample: PBMCs from blood kept in culture. The source of these receptors is a human donor with multiple sclerosis. Each CDR3 is given with its conserved first and last residue. A D gene is named only where the DNA matches it firmly. Only some rows state a clone size, as once, few, many or a class for expanded clones.

V,D,J,size,CDR3,DNA
TRBV6-5,.,TRBJ2-7,.,CASSYRGPFEQYF,TGTGCCAGCAGTTACAGGGGCCCCTTCGAGCAGTACTTC
TRBV4-2,TRBD2,TRBJ2-7,.,CASSRLIAGGGDEQYF,TGTGCCAGCAGCCGATTAATAGCGGGGGGCGGGGACGAGCAGTACTTC
TRBV5-4,.,TRBJ1-1,.,CASSLGDMNTEAFF,TGTGCCAGCAGCTTGGGGGATATGAACACTGAAGCTTTCTTT
TRBV5-6,TRBD1,TRBJ1-2,.,CASSGTGGWGYTF,TGTGCCAGCAGCGGGACAGGGGGATGGGGCTACACCTTC
TRBV5-1,TRBD2,TRBJ2-3,.,CASSLRPGTSGGTDTQYF,TGCGCCAGCAGCTTGAGGCCCGGGACTAGCGGGGGCACAGATACGCAGTATTTT
TRBV30,.,TRBJ1-4,once,CAWRVNEKLFF,TGTGCCTGGAGAGTAAATGAAAAACTGTTTTTT
TRBV4-1,TRBD2,TRBJ2-1,.,CASSPPGLAGGMVNEQFF,TGCGCCAGCAGCCCACCGGGACTAGCGGGGGGGATGGTCAATGAGCAGTTCTTC
TRBV18,.,TRBJ1-1,few,CASSEQQMNTEAFF,TGTGCCAGCTCCGAACAGCAAATGAACACTGAAGCTTTCTTT
TRBV5-1,.,TRBJ1-1,.,CASRWGDGAEAFF,TGCGCCAGCAGATGGGGGGATGGTGCTGAAGCTTTCTTT
TRBV23-1,TRBD1,TRBJ2-5,.,CASSQCRDRGNVGETQYF,TGCGCCAGCAGTCAATGTAGGGACAGGGGGAACGTCGGAGAGACCCAGTACTTC
TRBV7-6,TRBD2,TRBJ2-5,.,CASSLRFGRGYQETQYF,TGTGCCAGCAGCTTAAGGTTCGGGCGGGGGTACCAAGAGACCCAGTACTTC
TRBV5-1,TRBD1,TRBJ1-1,.,CASSFLGQGGNTEAFF,TGCGCCAGCAGCTTCCTCGGACAGGGTGGAAACACTGAAGCTTTCTTT
TRBV30,.,TRBJ1-4,.,CAWNGVFGEKLFF,TGTGCCTGGAATGGGGTTTTTGGTGAAAAACTGTTTTTT
TRBV5-6,.,TRBJ1-1,.,CASSLGGGTEAFF,TGTGCCAGCAGCTTGGGAGGGGGGACGGAAGCTTTCTTT
TRBV27,.,TRBJ2-7,.,CASSLSRPYEQYF,TGTGCCAGCAGTTTATCGCGTCCCTACGAGCAGTACTTC
TRBV15,.,TRBJ1-1,.,CATSRQRGLNTEAFF,TGTGCCACCAGCAGACAACGGGGCCTGAACACTGAAGCTTTCTTT
TRBV19,.,TRBJ1-1,.,CASIGDGEAFF,TGTGCCAGTATCGGGGACGGCGAAGCTTTCTTT
TRBV19,TRBD2,TRBJ2-1,.,CASSITTSGGYNEQFF,TGTGCCAGTAGTATCACCACTAGCGGGGGATACAATGAGCAGTTCTTC
TRBV4-1,.,TRBJ1-2,.,CASRVAVGDYGYTF,TGCGCCAGCAGAGTTGCGGTAGGAGACTATGGCTACACCTTC
TRBV19,.,TRBJ1-3,few,CASSLLGDAGNTIYF,TGTGCCAGTAGCCTACTGGGGGACGCTGGAAACACCATATATTTT
TRBV6-1,.,TRBJ2-5,.,CASSEINVQETQYF,TGTGCCAGCAGTGAAATAAACGTCCAAGAGACCCAGTACTTC
TRBV7-3,.,TRBJ2-5,once,CASSLAGTAVETQYF,TGTGCCAGCAGCTTGGCCGGGACGGCGGTGGAGACCCAGTACTTC
TRBV5-4,.,TRBJ1-1,.,CASSLAGTPEAFF,TGTGCCAGCAGCTTGGCTGGGACCCCTGAAGCTTTCTTT
TRBV18,TRBD1,TRBJ1-2,.,CASSPPPTGGRRPLDGYTF,TGTGCCAGCTCACCCCCCCCCACAGGGGGCCGGCGTCCCTTAGATGGCTACACCTTC
TRBV11-2,.,TRBJ1-6,.,CASKGGYYNSPLHF,TGTGCCAGCAAAGGTGGCTACTATAATTCACCCCTCCACTTT
TRBV4-1,.,TRBJ1-3,.,CASSQEFRVGGNTIYF,TGCGCCAGCAGCCAAGAGTTCAGGGTAGGAGGAAACACCATATATTTT
TRBV2,.,TRBJ1-1,.,CASSMSGTEAFF,TGTGCCAGCAGCATGAGTGGCACTGAAGCTTTCTTT
TRBV27,TRBD1,TRBJ2-3,.,CASSYGTRGSDTQYF,TGTGCCAGCAGTTACGGGACCAGGGGGTCAGATACGCAGTATTTT
TRBV5-1,.,TRBJ2-2,.,CATTPEGTYTGELFF,TGCGCCACCACCCCGGAGGGGACCTACACCGGGGAGCTGTTTTTT
TRBV19,.,TRBJ1-1,.,CASSQGLNTEAFF,TGTGCCAGTAGTCAGGGGCTGAACACTGAAGCTTTCTTT
TRBV9,.,TRBJ2-1,once,CASSVGGSEGNEQFF,TGTGCCAGCAGCGTAGGTGGGTCGGAAGGCAATGAGCAGTTCTTC
TRBV28,.,TRBJ1-6,few,CASSPPTPSGANSPLHF,TGTGCCAGCAGTCCTCCGACCCCGTCAGGGGCTAATTCACCCCTCCACTTT
TRBV18,TRBD1,TRBJ1-2,.,CASSPRDRDGDGYTF,TGTGCCAGCTCACCCCGGGACAGGGACGGAGATGGCTACACCTTC
TRBV7-2,.,TRBJ2-5,.,CASSSGRGRETQYF,TGTGCCAGCAGCTCTGGACGGGGTAGGGAGACCCAGTACTTC
TRBV9,TRBD2,TRBJ2-5,.,CASSVSGGGAQETQYF,TGTGCCAGCAGCGTAAGCGGGGGGGGAGCCCAAGAGACCCAGTACTTC
TRBV9,TRBD1,TRBJ2-2,.,CASSTTPGQGYGTGELFF,TGTGCCAGCAGCACCACGCCGGGACAGGGATATGGCACCGGGGAGCTGTTTTTT
TRBV6-1,.,TRBJ1-6,once,CASSVEQLSPLHF,TGTGCCAGCAGTGTTGAACAGCTTTCACCCCTCCACTTT
TRBV6-6,.,TRBJ1-1,.,CASSLGQRKNTEAFF,TGTGCCAGCAGTTTAGGACAGAGAAAGAACACTGAAGCTTTCTTT
TRBV13,TRBD2,TRBJ2-3,.,CASSSAGGPADTQYF,TGTGCCAGCAGCTCAGCGGGGGGGCCAGCAGATACGCAGTATTTT
TRBV30,.,TRBJ1-1,once,CAWATKGETEAFF,TGTGCCTGGGCCACGAAGGGGGAGACTGAAGCTTTCTTT
TRBV7-3,.,TRBJ2-5,.,CASRGGGRETQYF,TGTGCCAGCAGAGGAGGGGGACGGGAGACCCAGTACTTC
TRBV6-1,.,TRBJ2-7,.,CASSEGFTTYEQYF,TGTGCCAGCAGTGAAGGGTTTACCACCTACGAGCAGTACTTC
TRBV2,.,TRBJ2-2,.,CASSPNSQVSTGELFF,TGTGCCAGCAGTCCTAATTCCCAAGTTTCCACCGGGGAGCTGTTTTTT